Below, 18 T cell receptor beta chains from the same sample are listed, as sequenced in a study of Graves' ophthalmopathy and Graves' hyperthyroidism (dated by TCRdb to the late 2010s). Sequencer: Illumina HiSeq 2000. For repertoire sequencing, the TCR beta CDR3 regions were amplified from RNA transcripts. The first round was an RT-PCR using HTBI primers with the Qiagen OneStep RT-PCR kit, and this first round was followed by a second-round multiplex PCR, then size selection and purification. TCRdb trimmed the raw reads at Q25, called clones with MiXCR and kept productive beta chains. Rows are combined by CDR3 protein, so each entry shows the most common genes and DNA. The sample includes a few hundred thousand distinct CDR3 sequences, with 15% to 20% observed a single time. The ten largest clones represent about 12% of the sample. Sequencing used peripheral blood. The receptors stem from an adult man with Graves' ophthalmopathy.

At least ten counts were recorded for this clonotype. V is TRBV11-1 and J is TRBJ2-2, with a possible D match to TRBD2 (5 bases). The V gene's germline CDR1 is SGHAT and CDR2 FQDESV (reference sequence). V lost 0 bases and J 8 bases, leaving 22 bases between the germline ends. CDR3 length equals 18 residues. The DNA for the CDR3 is TGTGCCAGCAGCTTAGCGTACGGGAACCAAGGAGTAGGAGGGGAGCTGTTTTTT. As protein: CASSLAYGNQGVGGELFF.

This clonotype was found many times. The chain carries TRBV9 and TRBJ2-7; a weak D match, TRBD2 (5 bases). V lost 4 bases and J lost 0, with 17 bases in between. Per the germline V gene, CDR1 is SGDLS and CDR2 is YYNGEE. The CDR3 runs to 16 residues. Written as DNA, the CDR3 is TGTGCCAGCAGCCGGGGTGTGGAGTTTAGCTCCTACGAGCAGTACTTC. Translation gives CASSRGVEFSSYEQYF.

The table lists this clonotype with many counts. V gene TRBV6-2 or TRBV6-3 combines with J gene TRBJ1-4; no definite D call. This CDR3 is 15 amino acids long. V was shortened by 5 bases and J by 5 bases, with 15 bases between the two germline ends. The germline V gene has CDR1 MNHEY and CDR2 SVGEGT. CDR3 in DNA: TGTGCCAGCAGTATAGACGGAACGCTGAATGAAAAACTGTTTTTT. This codes for CASSIDGTLNEKLFF.

The V gene is TRBV28, the J gene TRBJ1-5; D is uncertain. Per the germline V gene, CDR1 is MDHEN and CDR2 is SYDVKM. The CDR3 loop spans 14 amino acids. Deletions cut 3 bases from V and 7 bases from J, with 13 bases between. CDR3 amino acids: CASSFLGSWQPQHF. CDR3 DNA: TGTGCCAGCAGTTTTTTGGGAAGTTGGCAGCCCCAGCATTTT.

At least ten counts were recorded for this clonotype. The V gene is TRBV28, the J gene TRBJ1-1; no clear D gene. Germline V gives CDR1 MDHEN, CDR2 SYDVKM. There are 14 residues in the CDR3. V lost 5 bases, J lost 2 bases, and 12 bases lay in between. The CDR3 sequence: CASSGDAGNTEAFF. The DNA for the CDR3 is TGTGCCAGCAGTGGAGATGCCGGCAACACTGAAGCTTTCTTT.

This clonotype was seen many times. V usage is TRBV12-3 or TRBV12-4 and J usage is TRBJ2-5, with TRBD1 identical over 7 bases. The CDR3 is made up of 15 amino acids. V lost 8 bases and J lost 1; bases outside the gene matches: 10. CDR3 in DNA: TGTGCCAGCCTGAAAGGATGGACAGGCCAAGAGACCCAGTACTTC. It yields the protein CASLKGWTGQETQYF.

The rearrangement joins TRBV11-2 to TRBJ1-5, with a possible D match to TRBD1 (5 bases). The CDR3 is 18 residues long. Germline V gene sequence: CDR1 SGHAT, CDR2 FQNNGV. V gave up 0 bases and J gave up 0 bases, with 15 bases separating them. CDR3 loop: CASSLESPQAYSNQPQHF. In nucleotides, the CDR3 is TGTGCCAGCAGCTTAGAATCCCCACAGGCTTATAGCAATCAGCCCCAGCATTTT.

This clonotype was counted many times. The CDR3 DNA follows: TGTGCCAGCAGCACAAGTCCGGGGCATAACACTGAAGCTTTCTTT. This gives the protein CASSTSPGHNTEAFF. The gene calls are TRBV7-2 and TRBJ1-1, with D tentatively TRBD1 (5 bases). The V gene's germline CDR1 is SGHTA and CDR2 FQGNSA. Deletions cut 5 bases from V and 2 bases from J, with 15 bases between. CDR3 length: 15 residues. The complete variable domain, with remaining parts taken from reference TRBV7-2 and TRBJ1-1, reads GAGVSQSPSNKVTEKGKDVELRCDPISGHTALYWYRQSLGQGLEFLIYFQGNSAPDKSGLPSDRFSAERTGGSVSTLTIQRTQQEDSAVYLCASSTSPGHNTEAFFGQGTRLTVV.

In this sample, this clonotype turned up many times. The chain recombines TRBV12-3 or TRBV12-4 with TRBJ2-5, with a weak D call TRBD2 (6 bases). V was shortened by 8 bases and J by 5 bases, with 12 bases between the two germline ends. The CDR3 totals 12 residues. DNA for the CDR3: TGTGCCAGCGGAGGGCCGGGGGAGACCCAGTACTTC. Protein sequence: CASGGPGETQYF.

This clonotype was seen many times. J is TRBJ2-7 and V is TRBV2; 12 nucleotides line up with TRBD2. Germline trimming cut 4 bases from V and 4 bases from J; bases unmatched to any gene: 2. The CDR3 is 14 residues long. Germline CDR1 SNHLY, CDR2 FYNNEI. The DNA of the CDR3 is TGTGCCAGCAGTGGACTAGCGGGAGTTTACGAGCAGTACTTC. Translated: CASSGLAGVYEQYF.

At least ten counts were recorded for this clonotype. The rearrangement links TRBV25-1 to TRBJ2-3, with D maybe TRBD2 (6 bases). V was trimmed by 8 bases and J by 2 bases, leaving 17 bases between them. Germline CDR1 reads MGHDK; CDR2 reads SYGVNS. The length of the CDR3 is 15 residues. CDR3: CASGVGAGPTDTQYF. CDR3 bases: TGTGCCAGCGGTGTCGGGGCGGGGCCCACAGATACGCAGTATTTT.

This clonotype was counted at least ten times. The gene calls are TRBV7-2 and TRBJ2-5; TRBD1 matches 9 bases. The J segment lost 5 bases and the V segment lost 5 bases, leaving 9 bases of the junction unmatched. This CDR3 has 15 amino acids. The germline gives CDR1 SGHTA, CDR2 FQGNSA. The CDR3 sequence is CASSLGTGRVETQYF. In nucleotides, the CDR3 is TGTGCCAGCAGCCTGGGGACAGGGCGGGTGGAGACCCAGTACTTC. Supplemented by reference TRBV7-2 and TRBJ2-5, the full variable domain reads GAGVSQSPSNKVTEKGKDVELRCDPISGHTALYWYRQSLGQGLEFLIYFQGNSAPDKSGLPSDRFSAERTGGSVSTLTIQRTQQEDSAVYLCASSLGTGRVETQYFGPGTRLLVL.

The table lists this clonotype with a few counts. The V call is TRBV6-2 or TRBV6-3, the J call TRBJ2-1; 11 bases map to TRBD2. Per the germline V gene, CDR1 is MNHEY and CDR2 is SVGEGT. This CDR3 has 18 residues. V gave up 0 bases and J gave up 1 base; unmatched junction bases: 5. The CDR3 protein is CASSYSSSGGSSYNEQFF. CDR3 bases: TGTGCCAGCAGTTACTCTTCTAGCGGGGGGTCTTCCTACAATGAGCAGTTCTTC.

This clonotype was counted at least ten times. The genes are TRBV19 and TRBJ1-2, with D uncertain. Trimming removed 7 bases at V and 1 base at J, with 19 bases between. From germline, CDR1 is LNHDA and CDR2 SQIVND (reference sequence). The CDR3 loop spans 16 amino acids. The CDR3, as DNA: TGTGCCAGTACAGCCGGGAGCGATATATTTAACTATGGCTACACCTTC. Protein sequence: CASTAGSDIFNYGYTF.

This clonotype was observed many times. V gene TRBV20-1 combines with J gene TRBJ2-2; 9 nucleotides align to TRBD2. The V segment lost 6 bases and the J segment 6 bases; nucleotides outside the gene matches: 20. The length of the CDR3 is 18 residues. Germline-derived CDR1 and CDR2 are DFQATT and SNEGSKA (reference sequence). CDR3 sequence (DNA): TGCAGTGCCCCCGTTCTGCCTAGCGGGGACCTATTTCCCGGGGAGCTGTTTTTT. This encodes CSAPVLPSGDLFPGELFF.

This clonotype has a count of ten or more. This chain links TRBV27 with TRBJ1-2; 8 bases line up with TRBD1. The CDR3 sequence is 16 residues long. V lost 4 bases and J lost 8; bases outside the gene matches: 15. Per the germline V gene, CDR1 is MNHEY and CDR2 is SMNVEV (reference sequence). CDR3 sequence (DNA): TGTGCCAGCAGTTCGGGGGTGATTGGACAGGGTTGGGGCTACACCTTC. It is translated as CASSSGVIGQGWGYTF.

The V gene is TRBV12-3 or TRBV12-4, the J gene TRBJ1-2, with D perhaps TRBD1 (5 bases). The length of the CDR3 is 14 residues. V was clipped by 4 bases and J by 5 bases, with 14 bases between them. CDR3 amino acids: CASSSQGTYYGYTF. The CDR3 DNA reads as TGTGCCAGCAGTTCCCAGGGAACCTATTATGGCTACACCTTC.

In this sample, this clonotype turned up many times. The chain links TRBV2 to TRBJ2-1; D remains unclear. Trimming removed 1 base from V and 5 bases from J, with 6 bases in between. Germline V lookup: CDR1 SNHLY, CDR2 FYNNEI. This CDR3 is built from 13 residues. CDR3 in amino acids: CASSEDFNNEQFF. The DNA for the CDR3 is TGTGCCAGCAGTGAAGACTTCAACAATGAGCAGTTCTTC.